This T cell receptor (beta chain) derives from a study of cytomegalovirus exposure and HLA in healthy donors. This clone came up a few times. The CDR3 is 18 amino acids. V lost 5 bases and J lost 0; bases outside the gene matches: 9. Germline lookup yields CDR1 SGHVS and CDR2 FNYEAQ. PCR used 60 Vbeta primers and 13 Jbeta primers. TCRdb's copy holds only in-frame clones and misses some; the assay was immunoSEQ multiplex PCR. The sample contains around 130,000 clones, over 70% of which appear only once. V is TRBV7-6 and J is TRBJ2-3; 12 nucleotides match TRBD2. The TCR originated in a woman aged 40 to 50 in good health and CMV-seropositive. What was sequenced was PBMCs. CDR3 residues: CASSPTSGGYTSTDTQYF. The CDR3 DNA reads TGTGCCAGCAGCCCGACTAGCGGGGGTTACACTAGCACAGATACGCAGTATTTT.